Listed here is a single T cell receptor beta chain. The antigen remains undetermined. These data come from a study of T cell responses to AZD1222 COVID-19 vaccine. General study points: Repertoire sampling happened only post peak T cell response.

V dropped 3 bases and J dropped 4; count of bases not matched to a gene: 6. This CDR3 region has 15 residues. Germline-derived CDR1 and CDR2 are LGHNA and YNFKEQ. The assay was immunoSEQ multiplex PCR, and TCRdb's table has in-frame clones only and misses some. The sample consists of about 78,000 clones, approximately 85% of them appearing once. The source of this sequence is an adult in good health. V gene TRBV4-2 combines with J gene TRBJ1-2; 9 bases are shared with TRBD1. Sequencing used peripheral blood, obtained on day 0 of MenACWY control vaccination. Here the CDR3 DNA reads TGTGCCAGCAGCCACGAACAGGGGGCGGTCTATGGCTACACCTTC. Translation gives CASSHEQGAVYGYTF.